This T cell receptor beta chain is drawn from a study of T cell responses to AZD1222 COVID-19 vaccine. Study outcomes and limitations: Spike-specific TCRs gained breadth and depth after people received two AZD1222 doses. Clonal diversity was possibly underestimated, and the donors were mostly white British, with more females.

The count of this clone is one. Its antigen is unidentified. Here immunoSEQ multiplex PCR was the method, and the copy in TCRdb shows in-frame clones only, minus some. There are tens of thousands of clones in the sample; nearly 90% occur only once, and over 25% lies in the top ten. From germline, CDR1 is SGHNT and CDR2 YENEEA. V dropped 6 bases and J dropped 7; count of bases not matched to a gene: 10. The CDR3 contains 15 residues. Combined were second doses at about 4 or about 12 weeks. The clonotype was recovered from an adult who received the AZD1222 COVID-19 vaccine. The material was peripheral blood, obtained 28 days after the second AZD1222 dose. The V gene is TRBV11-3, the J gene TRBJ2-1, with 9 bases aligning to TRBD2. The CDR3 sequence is CASSQLAGEGNEQFF. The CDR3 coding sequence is TGTGCCAGCAGTCAATTAGCGGGAGAGGGGAATGAGCAGTTCTTC.